This record covers a single TCR beta chain. Repertoires were generated with immunoSEQ multiplex PCR, while TCRdb's copy carries only in-frame clones and drops some. The table lists under 65,000 clones, around 90% of them singletons, with 20% to 25% in the top ten. This sample stems from a study of T cells in localized non-small cell lung cancer. This CDR3 has 14 amino acids. Between the trimmed V and J ends, which lost 6 bases and 0 bases, there was a span of 11 bases. Germline CDR1 reads GTSNPN; CDR2 reads SVGIG (reference sequence). Sequenced here: peripheral blood, sampled before any cancer treatment. The chain employs TRBV30 and TRBJ2-2; a possible D gene is TRBD1 (5 bases). This TCR derives from a man aged 35 to 69 with stage I squamous cell lung carcinoma. The CDR3: CACRTQTNTGELFF. The CDR3 nucleotides are TGTGCCTGTAGGACACAGACGAACACCGGGGAGCTGTTTTTT.